This TCR beta chain was sequenced during a study of blood T cell repertoires in COVID-19. Original data processing: Reference gene primer amplification gave estimated nucleated cell counts. Clones were sequenced by immunoSEQ multiplex PCR, and TCRdb holds only the in-frame ones, with some missing. V, J and clone size derive from that table, while D and trimming were established from the DNA sequence. In the table there are about 320,000 clones, around 85% of which are singletons. Germline-derived CDR1 and CDR2 are LNHDA and SQIVND (reference sequence). The length of the CDR3 is 12 residues. With 4 bases clipped from V and 8 bases from J, the junction kept 3 bases outside the gene matches. Everyone who took part was roughly 18 to 90 years old, and they came from over 20 US areas. Cohorts were determined from participant-reported clinical history. Each exposed participant met a COVID-19 case in the 2 weeks preceding study entry.

Sequenced: PBMCs or T cells enriched from blood (not recorded which). The genes are TRBV19 and TRBJ1-2; 8 nucleotides line up with TRBD1. The receptor was isolated from a woman aged 25 to 39 who had been exposed to COVID-19. CDR3 DNA: TGTGCCAGTAGTACCCGGACAGGGGGCTACACCTTC. Translating it yields CASSTRTGGYTF.